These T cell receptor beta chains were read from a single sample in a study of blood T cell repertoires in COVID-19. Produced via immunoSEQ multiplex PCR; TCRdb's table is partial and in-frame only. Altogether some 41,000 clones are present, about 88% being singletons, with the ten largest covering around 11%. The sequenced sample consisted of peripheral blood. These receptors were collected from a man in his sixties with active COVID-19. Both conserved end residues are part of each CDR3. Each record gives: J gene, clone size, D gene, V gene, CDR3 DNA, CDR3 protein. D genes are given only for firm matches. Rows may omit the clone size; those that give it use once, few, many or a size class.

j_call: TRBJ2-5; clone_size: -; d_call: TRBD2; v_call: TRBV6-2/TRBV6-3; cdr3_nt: TGTGCCAGCAGCCGACTAGCCCTTGAGACCCAGTACTTC; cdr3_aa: CASSRLALETQYF
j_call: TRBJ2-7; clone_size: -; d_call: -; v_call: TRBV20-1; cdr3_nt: TGCAGTGTAGGGGGAGACTACGAGCAGTACTTC; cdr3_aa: CSVGGDYEQYF
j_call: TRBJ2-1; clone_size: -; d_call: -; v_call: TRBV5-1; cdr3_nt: TGCGCCAGCAGCTTGTCTGTGAGTTTACCCTACAATGAGCAGTTCTTC; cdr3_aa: CASSLSVSLPYNEQFF
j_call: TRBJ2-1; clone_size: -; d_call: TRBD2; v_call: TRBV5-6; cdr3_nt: TGTGCCAGCAGCCCCCCCCAGTTTGGAGGGAGGGCCTTTGGTGAGCAGTTCTTC; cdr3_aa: CASSPPQFGGRAFGEQFF
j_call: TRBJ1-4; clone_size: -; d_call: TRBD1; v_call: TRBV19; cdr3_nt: TGTGCCAGTAATTCAGGGGGTTCTAATGAAAAACTGTTTTTT; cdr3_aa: CASNSGGSNEKLFF
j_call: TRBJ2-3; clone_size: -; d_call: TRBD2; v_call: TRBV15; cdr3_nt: TGTGCCACCAGCAGAGCTTTTAGCGGGACGGGGCCAGATACGCAGTATTTT; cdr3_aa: CATSRAFSGTGPDTQYF
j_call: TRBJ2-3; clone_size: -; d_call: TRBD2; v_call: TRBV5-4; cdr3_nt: TGTGCCAGCAGCTTGGCCGGGACTAGCGGCGTCACAGATACGCAGTATTTT; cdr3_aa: CASSLAGTSGVTDTQYF
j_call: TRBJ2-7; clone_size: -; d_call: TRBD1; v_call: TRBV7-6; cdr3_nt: TGTGCCAGCAGCTTAGGGACAGGGTCGGCCGAGCAGTACTTC; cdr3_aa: CASSLGTGSAEQYF
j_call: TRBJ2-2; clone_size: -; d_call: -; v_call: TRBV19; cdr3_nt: TGTGCCAGTAGTATAGATCGGGTGGGCGGGGAGCTGTTTTTT; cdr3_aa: CASSIDRVGGELFF
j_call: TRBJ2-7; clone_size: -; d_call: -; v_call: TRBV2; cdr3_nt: TGTGCCAGCCTGGGAGCCTCCTACGAGCAGTACTTC; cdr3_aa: CASLGASYEQYF
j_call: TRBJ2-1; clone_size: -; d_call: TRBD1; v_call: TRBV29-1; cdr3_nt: TGCAGCGTTGAAGCCGCCGGGACAGTCCACAATGAGCAGTTCTTC; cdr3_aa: CSVEAAGTVHNEQFF
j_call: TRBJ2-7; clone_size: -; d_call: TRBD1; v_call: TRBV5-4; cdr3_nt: TGTGCCAGCAGCTTGCTCCAGGGGGCTCGAGCGGATACCTACGAGCAGTACTTC; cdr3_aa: CASSLLQGARADTYEQYF
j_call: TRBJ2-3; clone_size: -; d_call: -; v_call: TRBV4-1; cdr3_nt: TGCGCCAGCAGCCAAGGTGTTAGCGAGAATACGCAGTATTTT; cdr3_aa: CASSQGVSENTQYF
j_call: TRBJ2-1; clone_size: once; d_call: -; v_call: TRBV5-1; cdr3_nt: TGCGCCAGCAGCTTTTCCCAGGTCGTCACCTACAATGAGCAGTTCTTC; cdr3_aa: CASSFSQVVTYNEQFF
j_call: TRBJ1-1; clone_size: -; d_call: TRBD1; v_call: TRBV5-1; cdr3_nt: TGCGCCAGCACCGGGTCCGTGGACAGGGGTCCCACTGAAGCTTTCTTT; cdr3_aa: CASTGSVDRGPTEAFF
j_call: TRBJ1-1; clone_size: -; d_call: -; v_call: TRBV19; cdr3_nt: TGTGCCAGTAGTATAGGGATTGGGAGGACTGAAGCTTTCTTT; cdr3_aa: CASSIGIGRTEAFF
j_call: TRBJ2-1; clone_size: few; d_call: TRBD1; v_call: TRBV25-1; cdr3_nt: TGTGCCAGCAGTGCCCCCGGGACAGGGGAATTCCATGAGCAGTTCTTC; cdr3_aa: CASSAPGTGEFHEQFF
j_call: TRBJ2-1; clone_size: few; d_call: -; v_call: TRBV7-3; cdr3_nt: TGTGCCAGCAGCTCGTTGGGCGGGGAGATCAATGAGCAGTTCTTC; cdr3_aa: CASSSLGGEINEQFF
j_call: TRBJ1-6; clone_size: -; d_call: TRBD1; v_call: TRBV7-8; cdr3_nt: TGTGCCAGCAGCTTAGGTCTAGGGGACAGCAATTCACCCCTCCACTTT; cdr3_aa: CASSLGLGDSNSPLHF
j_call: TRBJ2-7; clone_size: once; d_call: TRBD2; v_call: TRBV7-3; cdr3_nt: TGTGCCAGCAGCTTAAGACTAGCGGGAGGACTTGACGAGCAGTACTTC; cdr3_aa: CASSLRLAGGLDEQYF
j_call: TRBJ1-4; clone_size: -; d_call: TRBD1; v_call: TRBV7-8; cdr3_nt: TGTGCCAGCAGCCGCACAGGGGCAACTAATGAAAAACTGTTTTTT; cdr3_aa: CASSRTGATNEKLFF
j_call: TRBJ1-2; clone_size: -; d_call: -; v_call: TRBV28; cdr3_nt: TGTGCCAGCAGTTTATCCGGCCAGGGCGGAGGCTACACCTTC; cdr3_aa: CASSLSGQGGGYTF
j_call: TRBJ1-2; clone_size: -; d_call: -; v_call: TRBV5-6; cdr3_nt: TGTGCCAGCAGCTTGCCCAACCCGGCGGGAGGCTACACCTTC; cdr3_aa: CASSLPNPAGGYTF
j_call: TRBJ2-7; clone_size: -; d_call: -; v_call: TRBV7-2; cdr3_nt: TGTGCCAGCAGCTTAGAGGTGGGGCTGGTGGCCGAGCAGTACTTC; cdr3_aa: CASSLEVGLVAEQYF
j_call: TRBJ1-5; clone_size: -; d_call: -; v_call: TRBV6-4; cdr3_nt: TGTGCCAGCAGTGCAGGGGACAATCAGCCCCAGCATTTT; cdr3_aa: CASSAGDNQPQHF
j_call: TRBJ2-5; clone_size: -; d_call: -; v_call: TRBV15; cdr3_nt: TGTGCCACCAGCAGAATCACCAACTTCCAAGAGACCCAGTACTTC; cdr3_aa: CATSRITNFQETQYF
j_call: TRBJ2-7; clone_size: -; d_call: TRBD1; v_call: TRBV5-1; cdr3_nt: TGCGCCAGCAGCTTAGTATCGACAGGGGCCTCCTACGAGCAGTACTTC; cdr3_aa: CASSLVSTGASYEQYF
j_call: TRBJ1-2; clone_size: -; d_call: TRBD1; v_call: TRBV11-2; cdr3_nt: TGTGCCAGCAGCTTAGATCTTTCCGGGACAGGGAGTAATGGCTACACCTTC; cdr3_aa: CASSLDLSGTGSNGYTF
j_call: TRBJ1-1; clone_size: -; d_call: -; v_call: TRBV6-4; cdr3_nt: TGTGCCAGCAGTGACTACCCTGGGGAGAGGGCTTTCTTT; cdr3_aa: CASSDYPGERAFF
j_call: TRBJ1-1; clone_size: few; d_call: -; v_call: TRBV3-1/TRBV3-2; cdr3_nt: TGTGCCAGCAGCCAAAGGGAGTTGGATAGCGGAGCTTTCTTT; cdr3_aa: CASSQRELDSGAFF
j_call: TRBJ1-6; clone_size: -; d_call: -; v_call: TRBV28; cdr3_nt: TGTGCCAGCCGCCCCGCAGTGTCACCCCTCCACTTT; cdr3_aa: CASRPAVSPLHF
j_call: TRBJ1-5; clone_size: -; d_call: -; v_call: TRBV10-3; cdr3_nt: TGTGCCATCAGTGAGTCCAGGGACAATTATCAGCCCCAGCATTTT; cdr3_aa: CAISESRDNYQPQHF
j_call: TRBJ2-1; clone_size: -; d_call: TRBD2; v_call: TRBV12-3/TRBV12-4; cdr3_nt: TGTGCCAGCAGGCCTACTAGCGGGGGAGAGAAGTTCTTC; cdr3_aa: CASRPTSGGEKFF
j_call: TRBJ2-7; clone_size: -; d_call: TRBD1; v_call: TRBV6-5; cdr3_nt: TGTGCCAGCAGTCTAACCGGGACAGGGGCCTACGAGCAGTACTTC; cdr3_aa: CASSLTGTGAYEQYF
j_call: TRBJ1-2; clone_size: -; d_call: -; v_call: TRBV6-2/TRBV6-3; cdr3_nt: TGTGCCAGCAGTTATACAGGGAACGATGGCTACACCTTC; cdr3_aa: CASSYTGNDGYTF
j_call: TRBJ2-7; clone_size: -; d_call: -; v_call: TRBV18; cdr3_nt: TGTGCCAGCTCACCCATCAAGGGACACTCACGGTACGAGCAGTACTTC; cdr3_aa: CASSPIKGHSRYEQYF